This T cell receptor beta chain was recovered during a study of technical replicates of blood from a handful of donors. Profiling relied on immunoSEQ multiplex PCR, and the TCRdb table lists in-frame clones only, not all of them. The data hold under 90,000 clones, with 85% to 95% observed a single time. From germline, CDR1 is MDHEN and CDR2 SYDVKM. V lost 10 bases to trimming and J lost 7 bases, with 10 bases between them. The CDR3 is 10 amino acids. This rearrangement joins TRBV28 to TRBJ1-1; unclear D gene. What was sequenced was T cells isolated from PBMCs. The TCR was taken from a human donor in good health. The CDR3 DNA sequence: TGTGCCACAAACAGCCATGAAGCTTTCTTT. Translated, it gives CATNSHEAFF.